This paragraph reports one T cell receptor (beta chain). The CDR3 sequence is 13 residues long. In germline, CDR1 is ENHRY, CDR2 SYGVKD. V was trimmed by 6 bases and J by 1 base, leaving 9 bases between them. These data come from a study of blood T cell repertoires in COVID-19. Libraries were prepared by immunoSEQ multiplex PCR; TCRdb keeps only in-frame clonotypes and omits some of them. The sample lists about 64,000 clones; roughly 85% were seen once. This receptor was obtained from an older woman with COVID-19, enrolled during active disease. The specimen sequenced was peripheral blood. The chain recombines TRBV10-3 with TRBJ1-1; D is ambiguous. The CDR3 DNA follows: TGTGCCATCAGCCCCCGGGGGAACACTGAAGCTTTCTTT. It translates to CAISPRGNTEAFF.